Below are 32 T cell receptor beta chains sequenced from a single sample in a study of T cells in Graves' hyperthyroidism and ophthalmopathy (dated by TCRdb to 2018 to 2020). The library was generated by multiplex PCR. Sequenced using an Illumina HiSeq 2000. Amplification of TCR beta CDR3 regions was carried out from RNA transcripts. The first round of RT-PCR for the TCR CDR3 was performed with the HTBI primer set and the Qiagen OneStep RT-PCR kit. Using fastp trimming at Q25 and MiXCR clonotype assembly, TCRdb reanalyzed the public sequencing data and kept in-frame beta chains. Identical CDR3 protein sequences are pooled into one entry, listed with their most common genes and DNA. This sample has 540,000 or so distinct CDR3 sequences in its table, and 46% of those were observed once. The ten biggest clones cover over 15% of the sample. Source material: peripheral blood or thyroid tissue (not recorded which). Source of these receptors: an adult woman with Graves' disease, either hyperthyroidism or ophthalmopathy (not recorded which).

This chain links TRBV27 with TRBJ1-1; D gene ambiguous. The V gene lost 2 bases and the J gene lost 1 base, with 11 bases spanning the gap. The germline V gene has CDR1 MNHEY and CDR2 SMNVEV (reference sequence). The CDR3 spans 15 residues. The CDR3 region is CASSLTPFGNTEAFF. In DNA form, the CDR3 reads TGTGCCAGCAGTTTAACCCCGTTTGGGAACACTGAAGCTTTCTTT.

This clonotype was counted a few times. V is TRBV3-1 and J is TRBJ1-1; D is perhaps TRBD1 (5 bases). The V end was cut by 4 bases, the J end by 6 bases, with 18 bases between. Per germline, CDR1 LGHDT and CDR2 YNNKEL (reference sequence). The CDR3 has 15 amino acids. The CDR3 DNA is TGTGCCAGCAGCCCAGATAGGGGAGTCATCCCTGAAGCTTTCTTT. Amino acid sequence: CASSPDRGVIPEAFF.

The chain uses TRBV7-8 and TRBJ2-7; D gene ambiguous. V lost 0 bases to trimming and J lost 0 bases, with 9 bases between them. Germline lookup yields CDR1 SGHVS and CDR2 FQNEAQ. This CDR3 has 15 residues. CDR3 amino acids: CASSLAIGPSYEQYF. The CDR3 nucleotides are TGTGCCAGCAGCTTAGCGATCGGACCCTCCTACGAGCAGTACTTC.

J is TRBJ2-7 and V is TRBV15; D not resolved. The CDR3 extends over 10 amino acids. Per the germline V gene, CDR1 is LNHNV and CDR2 is YYDKDF (reference sequence). Trimming stripped 0 bases from V and 9 bases from J, with 3 bases between. CDR3 sequence: CATSRDGQYF. DNA for the CDR3: TGTGCCACCAGCAGAGATGGGCAGTACTTC.

This clonotype has only a few counts. CDR3 in amino acids: CSASGPRGEKLFF. CDR3 DNA sequence: TGCAGTGCTTCAGGGCCACGGGGTGAAAAACTGTTTTTT. The rearrangement uses TRBV20-1 and TRBJ1-4; a weak D match, TRBD1 (5 bases). Germline V gene data show CDR1 as DFQATT and CDR2 as SNEGSKA (reference sequence). This CDR3 has 13 residues. Trimming removed 5 bases at V and 7 bases at J, with 14 bases between.

J is TRBJ1-4 and V is TRBV7-9, with 7 bases fitting TRBD1. The CDR3 sequence is 14 residues long. Germline V gives CDR1 SEHNR, CDR2 FQNEAQ (reference sequence). After removal of 6 bases from V and 8 bases from J, the junction contained 9 bases not matched to a gene. CDR3 coding DNA: TGTGCCAGCAGTCCTGACAGGGAGGGAGAAAAACTGTTTTTT. It specifies CASSPDREGEKLFF.

This clonotype showed up many times. Germline and junction disagree at one end, which may indicate a read error. The V call is TRBV5-1, the J call TRBJ1-1; D gene uncertain. Germline V gene lookup returns CDR1 SGHRS and CDR2 YFSETQ. CDR3 length equals 14 residues. The CDR3 nucleotides are TGCGCCAGCAACTTGCGGCCCAGAGGAACTGAAGCTTTCTTT. It yields the protein CASNLRPRGTEAFF.

This chain uses TRBV20-1 with TRBJ2-7; either TRBD1 or TRBD2 may supply D (5 bases each). The CDR3 has 14 residues. The V end lost 3 bases, the J end lost 5 bases, and 17 bases lay between the germline ends. Germline V lookup: CDR1 DFQATT, CDR2 SNEGSKA (reference sequence). In nucleotides, the CDR3 is TGCAGTGCTAGGTGGGACGCCAAGTCGGACGAGCAGTACTTC. Residues: CSARWDAKSDEQYF.

This clonotype was seen more than once but under ten times. This chain links TRBV7-9 with TRBJ2-5; 9 positions agree with TRBD2. Germline lookup yields CDR1 SEHNR and CDR2 FQNEAQ (reference sequence). The CDR3 sequence is 14 residues long. With V trimmed by 4 bases and J by 3 bases, 3 bases remained unmatched. The CDR3 spells CASSSVAGEETQYF. In nucleotides, the CDR3 is TGTGCCAGCAGCTCGGTAGCGGGAGAAGAGACCCAGTACTTC.

The gene calls are TRBV28 and TRBJ1-6; tentative D call: TRBD1 (5 bases). Trimming pared 2 bases from V and 12 bases from J, leaving 14 bases between. In germline, CDR1 is MDHEN, CDR2 SYDVKM. This CDR3 is built from 14 residues. CDR3 DNA: TGTGCCAGCAGTTTAGGAGGCCGGGGGGTACCCCTCCACTTT. This gives the protein CASSLGGRGVPLHF.

A few counts support this clonotype. A read error may account for a junction end that differs from germline. The chain carries TRBV7-2 and TRBJ2-1, with D possibly called TRBD1 or TRBD2 (5 bases each). The CDR3 extends over 9 amino acids. Germline CDR1 reads SGHTA; CDR2 reads FQGNSA. CDR3 amino acids: CASSLEGTF. The CDR3, as DNA: TGTGCCAGCAGCTTAGAGGGGACCTTC.

The chain combines TRBV20-1 with TRBJ1-2; no reliable D call. The CDR3 loop spans 12 amino acids. Per the germline V gene, CDR1 is DFQATT and CDR2 is SNEGSKA (reference sequence). V gave up 5 bases and J gave up 2 bases, with 9 bases separating them. The CDR3 DNA follows: TGCAGTGCTCGTCCGGGGAACTATGGCTACACCTTC. The encoded protein is CSARPGNYGYTF.

The sample holds many counts of this clonotype. The gene calls are TRBV7-2 and TRBJ1-2; 7 bases line up with TRBD1. The V segment lost 5 bases and the J segment 4 bases; nucleotides outside the gene matches: 7. Looked up from germline, CDR1 is SGHTA and CDR2 is FQGNSA. This CDR3 is built from 14 residues. In DNA, the CDR3 is TGTGCCAGCAGCCCGCGGACAGGAGTCTATGGCTACACCTTC. Residues: CASSPRTGVYGYTF.

This CDR3 reads CASSLTSTGGYEQYF. The DNA of the CDR3 is TGTGCCAGCAGCTTAACTTCGACAGGGGGCTACGAGCAGTACTTC. This rearrangement joins TRBV11-2 to TRBJ2-7; 9 bases are shared with TRBD1. The CDR3 consists of 15 residues. Per germline, CDR1 SGHAT and CDR2 FQNNGV. The trim removed 2 bases at V and 3 bases at J, leaving 5 bases unmatched.

Points on this clonotype: This could be a read error, since a much larger clone is one nucleotide away. The CDR3: CASSLIGTATGAFF. The DNA for the CDR3 is TGTGCCAGCAGTCTAATTGGGACGGCGACTGGAGCTTTCTTT. V usage is TRBV12-3 or TRBV12-4 and J usage is TRBJ1-1; TRBD1 is a possible D gene (5 bases). The CDR3 spans 14 residues.

V usage is TRBV20-1 and J usage is TRBJ1-2, with D hard to call. Germline CDR1 DFQATT, CDR2 SNEGSKA (reference sequence). Trimming stripped 1 base from V and 4 bases from J, with 10 bases between. The CDR3 contains 13 residues. The CDR3 sequence is CSARVPLPYGYTF. The CDR3 DNA follows: TGCAGTGCTAGAGTCCCCCTGCCCTATGGCTACACCTTC.

The chain carries TRBV7-9 and TRBJ2-5; TRBD1 matches at 7 bases. The trim removed 2 bases at V and 5 bases at J, leaving 8 bases unmatched. This CDR3 has 15 amino acids. Germline-derived CDR1 and CDR2 are SEHNR and FQNEAQ (reference sequence). The CDR3 is CASSLSSTGLETQYF. The CDR3 nucleotides are TGTGCCAGCAGCTTATCTTCGACAGGGTTGGAGACCCAGTACTTC.

This clonotype was observed at least ten times. The V and J genes are TRBV12-3 or TRBV12-4 and TRBJ1-5; possible D gene TRBD1, 6 bases. This CDR3 is 14 amino acids long. Trimming cost V 3 bases and J 5 bases, with 11 bases left between them. CDR3 amino acids: CASSLIAGDQPQHF. CDR3 coding DNA: TGTGCCAGCAGTTTGATAGCAGGGGATCAGCCCCAGCATTTT.

V and J are TRBV3-1 and TRBJ2-6; D may be TRBD1 (5 bases). Trimming took 0 bases from V and 2 from J, leaving 5 bases between them. Germline V gene sequence: CDR1 LGHDT, CDR2 YNNKEL (reference sequence). The CDR3 has 15 amino acids. CDR3 residues: CASSQDRAGANVLTF. DNA of the CDR3: TGTGCCAGCAGCCAAGACAGGGCTGGGGCCAACGTCCTGACTTTC.

This rearrangement joins TRBV2 to TRBJ2-3; 9 nucleotides match TRBD2. This CDR3 region has 14 residues. V was clipped by 11 bases and J by 3 bases; unmatched bases: 9. Germline CDR1 and CDR2: SNHLY and FYNNEI. The CDR3: CARQGAGGTDTQYF. CDR3 nucleotides: TGTGCCCGCCAGGGAGCGGGAGGAACAGATACGCAGTATTTT.

This clonotype was counted many times. J is TRBJ2-7 and V is TRBV6-5; no definite D call. The CDR3 sequence is 14 residues long. Germline lookup yields CDR1 MNHEY and CDR2 SVGAGI. V was clipped by 5 bases and J by 0 bases, with 11 bases between them. The CDR3 DNA follows: TGTGCCAGCAGTAGTGCGTACAGCTCCTACGAGCAGTACTTC. Amino acid sequence: CASSSAYSSYEQYF.

This clonotype was observed once. The chain links TRBV2 to TRBJ2-2, with 11 bases that match TRBD2. In germline, CDR1 is SNHLY, CDR2 FYNNEI. Losses at the gene ends were 6 bases for V and 4 bases for J; bases not matched to a gene: 10. This CDR3 contains 17 residues. The CDR3 DNA sequence: TGTGCCAGCAGAAAGGGGGCTAGCGGGAGGTCCACCGGGGAGCTGTTTTTT. Its translation is CASRKGASGRSTGELFF.

This chain connects TRBV10-3 to TRBJ2-5, with 7 bases fitting TRBD1. V shed 4 bases and J 1 base; nucleotides not matched to a gene: 6. This CDR3 comprises 15 residues. Per the germline V gene, CDR1 is ENHRY and CDR2 is SYGVKD. The CDR3 region is CAISVVGTVQETQYF. CDR3 nucleotides: TGTGCCATCAGTGTAGTCGGGACAGTCCAAGAGACCCAGTACTTC.

This chain links TRBV6-1 with TRBJ1-5; 8 bases match TRBD1. With V trimmed by 5 bases and J by 0 bases, 9 bases remained unmatched. This CDR3 has 17 residues. Germline CDR1 MNHNS, CDR2 SASEGT. As DNA, the CDR3 is TGTGCCAGCAGTTACGGGACAGGCTATTATAGCAATCAGCCCCAGCATTTT. This translates into CASSYGTGYYSNQPQHF.

This clonotype was seen at least ten times. V and J are TRBV19 and TRBJ2-2; D is uncertain. The CDR3 consists of 15 residues. CDR1 and CDR2 (germline): LNHDA, SQIVND (reference sequence). The V end lost 3 bases, the J end lost 6 bases, and 14 bases lay between the germline ends. The CDR3 sequence is CASSIWQIGAGELFF. The CDR3 coding sequence is TGTGCCAGTAGTATCTGGCAGATTGGGGCCGGGGAGCTGTTTTTT.

In this sample, this clonotype turned up many times. This CDR3 reads CASRTGTGGRETQYF. Written as DNA, the CDR3 is TGTGCCAGCCGAACCGGGACAGGGGGGAGAGAGACCCAGTACTTC. The gene calls are TRBV12-3 or TRBV12-4 and TRBJ2-5; 11 bases map to TRBD1. This CDR3 comprises 15 residues. The V and J ends lost 8 bases and 4 bases, in that order; junction bases with no gene match: 9.

This clonotype was picked up many times. The chain combines TRBV6-5 with TRBJ1-5; possibly TRBD1 for D (5 bases). Trimming stripped 6 bases from V and 9 bases from J, with 12 bases between. The V gene's germline CDR1 is MNHEY and CDR2 SVGAGI. CDR3 size: 12 residues. The CDR3 region has the DNA TGTGCCAGCAGCACCAGGGTAGGGCCCCAGCATTTT. This gives the protein CASSTRVGPQHF.

V gene TRBV6-1 combines with J gene TRBJ1-5; tentatively, D is TRBD1 (5 bases). The CDR3 sequence is 13 residues long. Deletions cut 7 bases from V and 2 bases from J, with 9 bases between. CDR1 is MNHNS and CDR2 is SASEGT in the germline V gene. The CDR3: CASTTGGNQPQHF. The DNA for the CDR3 is TGTGCCAGCACCACGGGGGGCAATCAGCCCCAGCATTTT.

With respect to this clonotype: A single base separates this from a much larger clone, so it may be a read error. The chain has TRBV4-1 and TRBJ2-7; D gene ambiguous. CDR3 length: 14 residues. Germline loops: CDR1 MGHRA, CDR2 YSYEKL. The CDR3 DNA follows: TGCGCCGGCAGCCGGGTATGGAGCTCCTACGAGCAGTACTTC. This codes for CAGSRVWSSYEQYF.

The CDR3 sequence is CASSGLAGVWETQYF. CDR3 DNA sequence: TGTGCCAGCAGTGGTCTAGCGGGAGTCTGGGAGACCCAGTACTTC. The chain employs TRBV25-1 and TRBJ2-5; the match to TRBD2 covers 10 bases. From germline, CDR1 is MGHDK and CDR2 SYGVNS. CDR3 length: 15 amino acids. The junction had 7 bases not matched to a gene; V was cut back by 4 bases and J by 5 bases.

The V and J genes are TRBV19 and TRBJ1-2; 7 bases agree with TRBD1. This CDR3 is built from 13 residues. Germline V gene sequence: CDR1 LNHDA, CDR2 SQIVND (reference sequence). The V segment lost 4 bases and the J segment 10 bases; nucleotides outside the gene matches: 9. The CDR3 protein is CASSKETGRDYTF. CDR3 bases: TGTGCCAGTAGTAAGGAGACAGGGCGCGACTACACCTTC.

This clonotype was seen just once. This chain links TRBV7-9 with TRBJ1-5; D call uncertain. Trimming cost V 1 base and J 4 bases, with 17 bases left between them. Germline V gene lookup returns CDR1 SEHNR and CDR2 FQNEAQ (reference sequence). There are 17 residues in the CDR3. In DNA form, the CDR3 reads TGTGCCAGCAGCTTAGGTGGGTTTGGCGATGGGAATCAGCCCCAGCATTTT. This encodes CASSLGGFGDGNQPQHF.